The T cell receptor (beta chain) under discussion was sequenced for a study of T cells in Graves' hyperthyroidism and ophthalmopathy. Patients affected by ophthalmopathy presented a Clinical Activity Score of at least 3, a NOSPECS grade of at least 4, and disease duration below 3 months. Uncontrolled infection, other autoimmune disease, pregnancy or lactation excluded patients. This sample holds PBMCs from about 9.3 ml fresh peripheral blood. The CDR3 sequence is 12 residues long. V lost 2 bases and J 2 bases, leaving 2 bases between the germline ends. Germline V gene sequence: CDR1 KGHSH, CDR2 LQKENI. This clonotype was seen at least ten times. RNA transcripts yielded amplified TCR beta CDR3 regions. The HTBI primer set drove a first-round RT-PCR of the TCR CDR3. TCRdb ran MiXCR on the multiplex PCR reads and lists one entry per CDR3 protein. The sample consists of over 400,000 distinct CDR3 sequences, roughly 14% of them appearing once.

The chain employs TRBV18 and TRBJ2-3, with no clear D. The sample consisted of blood. This TCR was recovered from a man younger than 35 with Graves' ophthalmopathy. CDR3 DNA: TGTGCCAGCTCACCAGCCACAGATACGCAGTATTTT. The encoded protein is CASSPATDTQYF.